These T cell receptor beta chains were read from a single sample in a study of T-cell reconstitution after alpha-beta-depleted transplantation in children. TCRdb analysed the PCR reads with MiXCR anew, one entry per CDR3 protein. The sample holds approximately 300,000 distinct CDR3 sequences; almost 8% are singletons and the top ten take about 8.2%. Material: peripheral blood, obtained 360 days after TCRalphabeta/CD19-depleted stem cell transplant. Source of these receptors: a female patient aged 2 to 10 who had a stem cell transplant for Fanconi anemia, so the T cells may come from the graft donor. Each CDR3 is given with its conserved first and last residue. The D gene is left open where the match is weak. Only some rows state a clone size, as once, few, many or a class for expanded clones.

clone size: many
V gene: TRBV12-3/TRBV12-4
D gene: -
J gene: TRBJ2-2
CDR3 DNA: TGTGCCAGCAGTTTATCCTGGCAGGGCCCTAACACCGGGGAGCTGTTTTTT
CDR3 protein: CASSLSWQGPNTGELFF

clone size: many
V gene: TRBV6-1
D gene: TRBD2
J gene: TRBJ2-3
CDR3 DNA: TGTGCCAGCAAGGGACTAGCGGGGGGCCGCGGAACGCAGTATTTT
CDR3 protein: CASKGLAGGRGTQYF

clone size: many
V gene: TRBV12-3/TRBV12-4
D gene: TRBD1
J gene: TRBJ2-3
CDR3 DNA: TGTGCCAGCAGGGCCGGACAGGGGTCGAGAGATACGCAGTATTTT
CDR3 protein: CASRAGQGSRDTQYF

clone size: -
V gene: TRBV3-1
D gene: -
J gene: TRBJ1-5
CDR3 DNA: TGTGCCAGCAGCCAAGGTCTGGGTTCCCAGCCCCAGCATTTT
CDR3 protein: CASSQGLGSQPQHF

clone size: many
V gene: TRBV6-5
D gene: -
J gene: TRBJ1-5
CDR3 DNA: TGTGCCAGCAGTTACTCGATTGGCCAGCCCCAGCATTTT
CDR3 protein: CASSYSIGQPQHF

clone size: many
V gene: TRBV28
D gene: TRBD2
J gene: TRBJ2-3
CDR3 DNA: TGTGCCAGCAGTTTCTTGGTAGCGGGAGGTGAGGAGACAGATACGCAGTATTTT
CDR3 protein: CASSFLVAGGEETDTQYF

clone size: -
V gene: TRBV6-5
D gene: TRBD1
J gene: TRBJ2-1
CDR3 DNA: TGTGCCAGCAGTTACCACAGGGGATCCTACAATGAGCAGTTCTTC
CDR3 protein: CASSYHRGSYNEQFF

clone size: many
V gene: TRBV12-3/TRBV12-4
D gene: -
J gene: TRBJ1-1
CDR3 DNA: TGTGCCAGCAGTTGGCAGGGGCGAGGGATCGCTTTCTTT
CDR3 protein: CASSWQGRGIAFF

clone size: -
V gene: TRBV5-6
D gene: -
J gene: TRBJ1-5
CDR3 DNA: TGTGCCAGCAGCCCGACACTCAATGACAGACCGTATAGCAATCAGCCCCAGCATTTT
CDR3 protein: CASSPTLNDRPYSNQPQHF

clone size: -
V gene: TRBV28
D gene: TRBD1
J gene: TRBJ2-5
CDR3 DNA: TGTGCCAGCAGTTTTACGGACAGGGGGAGAGAGACCCAGTACTTC
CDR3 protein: CASSFTDRGRETQYF

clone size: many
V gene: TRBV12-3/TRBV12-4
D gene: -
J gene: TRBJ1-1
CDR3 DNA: TGTGCCAGCAGTCAGACAGGAGGTGAGGTCTTT
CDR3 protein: CASSQTGGEVF

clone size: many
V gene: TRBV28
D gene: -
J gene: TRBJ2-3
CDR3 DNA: TGTGCCAGCAGTTTATGGCATAGCGGCCTCACAGATACGCAGTATTTT
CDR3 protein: CASSLWHSGLTDTQYF

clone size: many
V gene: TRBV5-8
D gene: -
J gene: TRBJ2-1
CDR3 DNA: TGTGCCAGCAGCCTAAAGACAGGGAGGCGTCCAAACAATGAGCAGTTCTTC
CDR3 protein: CASSLKTGRRPNNEQFF

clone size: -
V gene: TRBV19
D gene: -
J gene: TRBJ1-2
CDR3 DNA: TGTGCCAGTAGTCCCCTAAGGCCGGGGAACTATGGCTACACCTTC
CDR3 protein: CASSPLRPGNYGYTF

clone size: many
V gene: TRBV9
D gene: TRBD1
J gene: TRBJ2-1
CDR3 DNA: TGTGCCAGCGAAAACAGGGGTAACAATGAGCAGTTCTTC
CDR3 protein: CASENRGNNEQFF

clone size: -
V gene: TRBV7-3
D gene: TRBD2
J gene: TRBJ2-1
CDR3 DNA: TGTGCCAGCAGCGAAGTGGGGACTAGCGGGGTCAGGGAGCAGTTCTTC
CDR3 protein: CASSEVGTSGVREQFF

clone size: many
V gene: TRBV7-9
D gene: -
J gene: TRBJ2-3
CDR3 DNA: TGTGCCAGCAGCTTAGTTAGCGGTCCGGGGGATACGCAGTATTTT
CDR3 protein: CASSLVSGPGDTQYF

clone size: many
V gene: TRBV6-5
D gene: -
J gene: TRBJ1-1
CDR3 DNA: TGTGCCAGCAGTTACTTGGCACAGGGAGGGACTGAAGCTTTCTTT
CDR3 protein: CASSYLAQGGTEAFF

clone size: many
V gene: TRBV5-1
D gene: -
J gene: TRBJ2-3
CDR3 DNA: TGCGCCAGCAGCTTCGACCGAGATACGCAGTATTTT
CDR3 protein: CASSFDRDTQYF

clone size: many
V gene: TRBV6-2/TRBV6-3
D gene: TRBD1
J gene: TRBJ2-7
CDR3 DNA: TGTGCCAGCAGTCCTATTCCTACCGGGACAGGGAAAACCTACGAGCAGTACTTC
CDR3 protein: CASSPIPTGTGKTYEQYF

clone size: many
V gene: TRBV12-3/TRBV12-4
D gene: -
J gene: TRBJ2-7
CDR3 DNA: TGTGCCAGCAGTTTTCTGAGGGATGCCTCCTACGAGCAGTACTTC
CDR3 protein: CASSFLRDASYEQYF

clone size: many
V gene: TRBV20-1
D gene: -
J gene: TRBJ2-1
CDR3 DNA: TGCAGTGCTAGAGAAACCGGTGTTTTAGTAATCTACAATGAGCAGTTCTTC
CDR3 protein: CSARETGVLVIYNEQFF

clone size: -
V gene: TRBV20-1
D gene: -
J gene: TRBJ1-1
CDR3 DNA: TGCAGTGTCTTACCGCTGGGGGCGGCTGAAGCTTTCTTT
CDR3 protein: CSVLPLGAAEAFF

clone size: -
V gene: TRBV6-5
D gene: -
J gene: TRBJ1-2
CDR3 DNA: TGTGCCAGCAGTTACTCGAATGGGGCTGGGGGCTACACCTTC
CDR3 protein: CASSYSNGAGGYTF

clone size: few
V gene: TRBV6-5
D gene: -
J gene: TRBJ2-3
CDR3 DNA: TGTGCCAGCAGTTCTACTTCCAGGGGAACTAGCACAGATACGCAGTATTTT
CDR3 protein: CASSSTSRGTSTDTQYF

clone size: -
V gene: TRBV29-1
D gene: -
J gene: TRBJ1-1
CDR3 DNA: TGCAGCGTTGTGTCAGGAGCCGAAGCTTTCTTT
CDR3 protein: CSVVSGAEAFF

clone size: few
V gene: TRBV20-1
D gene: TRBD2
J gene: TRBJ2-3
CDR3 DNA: TGCAGTGCTAGCGGACTAGCGGGGGGCACAGATACGCAGTATTTT
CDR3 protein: CSASGLAGGTDTQYF

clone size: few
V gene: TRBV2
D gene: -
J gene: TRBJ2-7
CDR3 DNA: TGTGCCAGCAGTGAAGCTAAGGTCTACGAGCAGTACTTC
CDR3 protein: CASSEAKVYEQYF

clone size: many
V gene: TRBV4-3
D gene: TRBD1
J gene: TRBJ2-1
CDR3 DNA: TGCGCCAGCAGCCAAGGGGACAGGGGTGGCAATGAGCAGTTCTTC
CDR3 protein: CASSQGDRGGNEQFF

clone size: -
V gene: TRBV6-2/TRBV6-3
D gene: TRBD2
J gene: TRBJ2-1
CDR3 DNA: TGTGCCAGCAGGCCCTTTAGCGGGCGATACAATGAGCAGTTCTTC
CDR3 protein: CASRPFSGRYNEQFF

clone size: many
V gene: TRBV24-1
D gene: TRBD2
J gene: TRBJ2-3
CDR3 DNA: TGTGCCACCAGTGAAACGAAAGCGGGAGTTCTGACAGATACGCAGTATTTT
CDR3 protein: CATSETKAGVLTDTQYF

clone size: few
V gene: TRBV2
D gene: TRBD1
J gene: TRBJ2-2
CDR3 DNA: TGTGCCAGCAGTCAAGGACAGGGAACTTATACCGGGGAGCTGTTTTTT
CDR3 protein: CASSQGQGTYTGELFF

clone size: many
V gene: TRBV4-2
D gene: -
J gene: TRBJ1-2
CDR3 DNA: TGTGCCAGCAGCCTAACAGGGAATCCTAACTATGGCTACACCTTC
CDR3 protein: CASSLTGNPNYGYTF